A selection of T cell receptor beta chains follows, all from one sample in a study of a mutant IDH1 vaccine in newly diagnosed glioma. Generated by immunoSEQ multiplex PCR, the TCRdb table keeps only in-frame clones and is missing some. The sample contains 50,000 to 65,000 clones, about 82% of which appear only once. The sequencing used PBMCs, collected from a glioma patient treated with radiotherapy, temozolomide or both. The receptors stem from a young man with glioma. Each CDR3 is given with its conserved first and last residue. The order of the fields is V gene, clone size, J gene, CDR3 length, D gene, CDR3 DNA, CDR3 protein. A D gene is named only where the DNA matches it firmly. Only part of the rows carry a size: once, few, many, or a class if the clone is expanded.

>TRBV18|.|TRBJ1-1|14|.
TGTGCCAGCTCACCCCTCTCGGGGGACACTGAAGCTTTCTTT
CASSPLSGDTEAFF
>TRBV4-1|once|TRBJ2-7|14|TRBD1
TGCGCCAGCAGCCAAGTTCAGGGGGATTACGAGCAGTACTTC
CASSQVQGDYEQYF
>TRBV2|.|TRBJ1-2|13|.
TGTGCCAGCATCGGGCAGGTCGGCTATGGCTACACCTTC
CASIGQVGYGYTF
>TRBV30|.|TRBJ2-7|16|TRBD2
TGTGCCTGGAGTGTACCAGCGGGAGCATTTACCTACGAGCAGTACTTC
CAWSVPAGAFTYEQYF
>TRBV5-5|.|TRBJ1-3|19|.
TGTGCCAGCAGTTACACGGGTACACCAGGATCACTCTCTGGAAACACCATATATTTT
CASSYTGTPGSLSGNTIYF
>TRBV6-1|.|TRBJ1-5|12|.
TGTGCCAGCAGTAGTCACAATCAGCCCCAGCATTTT
CASSSHNQPQHF
>TRBV27|.|TRBJ2-7|15|TRBD1
TGTGCCAGCAGCCCCCAGGGGGTGAGCTCCTACGAGCAGTACTTC
CASSPQGVSSYEQYF
>TRBV6-4|.|TRBJ2-2|13|.
TGTGCCAGCGGGGGGAGTGCCACCGGGGAGCTGTTTTTT
CASGGSATGELFF
>TRBV19|.|TRBJ1-5|14|.
TGTGCCAGTAGTATTAGGGGCCGACGCGCGCCCCAGCATTTT
CASSIRGRRAPQHF
>TRBV4-1|.|TRBJ2-7|17|TRBD2
TGCGCCAGCAGTCTTTTAGCGGGAGGGCCGAGCTCCTACGAGCAGTACTTC
CASSLLAGGPSSYEQYF
>TRBV30|few|TRBJ1-1|15|.
TGTGCCTGGAGTCCACTCGACAGCTTGAGCACTGAAGCTTTCTTT
CAWSPLDSLSTEAFF
>TRBV12-5|.|TRBJ1-4|14|TRBD1
TGTGCTAGTGGTTTGGGACAGGGCCCCAGAGGACTGTTTTTT
CASGLGQGPRGLFF
>TRBV7-2|few|TRBJ2-7|13|.
TGTGCCAGCAGCTTAGTGGCCCTCTACGAGCAGTACTTC
CASSLVALYEQYF
>TRBV5-1|.|TRBJ1-1|14|.
TGCGCCAGCATGGGGTCCGTGGGAAACACTGAAGCTTTCTTT
CASMGSVGNTEAFF